This T cell receptor beta chain came from a study of blood T cell repertoires in COVID-19. The CDR3 spans 12 residues. Germline V gene data show CDR1 as MNHEY and CDR2 as SVGAGI. V gave up 6 bases and J gave up 6 bases; unmatched junction bases: 3. This table comes from immunoSEQ multiplex PCR, and its TCRdb copy is limited to in-frame clones, with some not included. The table records fewer than 150,000 clones, roughly 90% of them present only once. Sequenced sample: peripheral blood. This receptor was obtained from a human donor in a cohort sampled during active COVID-19. The V and J genes are TRBV6-5 and TRBJ2-3; 7 bases map to TRBD1. The CDR3 region is CASRDRVDTQYF. CDR3 sequence (DNA): TGTGCCAGCAGAGACAGGGTCGATACGCAGTATTTT.